This entry lists 23 T cell receptor beta chains sequenced from one sample in a study of T cells in Graves' hyperthyroidism and ophthalmopathy. RNA transcripts were the template for amplifying TCR beta CDR3 regions. During a first-round RT-PCR of the TCR CDR3, the HTBI primer set was used. MiXCR was run by TCRdb on the multiplex PCR reads, yielding one entry per CDR3 protein. The profile shows a few hundred thousand distinct CDR3 sequences, around 45% of them singletons. The sequenced sample consisted of peripheral blood or thyroid tissue (not recorded which). Source of these receptors: a young woman with Graves' hyperthyroidism.

This chain joins TRBV15 and TRBJ2-7, with 8 bases matching TRBD2. In germline, CDR1 is LNHNV, CDR2 YYDKDF (reference sequence). Losses at the gene ends were 3 bases for V and 7 bases for J; bases not matched to a gene: 11. The CDR3 is made up of 15 amino acids. For the CDR3, the DNA is TGTGCCACCAGCAGTTTCGGGAGGGGTCGTCCAGAGCAGTACTTC. Amino acids: CATSSFGRGRPEQYF.

This chain links TRBV20-1 with TRBJ2-7; tentatively, D is TRBD2 (6 bases). Germline CDR1 and CDR2: DFQATT and SNEGSKA (reference sequence). The V gene lost 1 base and the J gene lost 6 bases, with 25 bases spanning the gap. This CDR3 has 17 residues. Here the CDR3 reads CSARATRSVAASSEQYF. CDR3 DNA sequence: TGCAGTGCTAGAGCCACCCGGTCAGTAGCGGCGTCCAGCGAGCAGTACTTC.

This clonotype came up many times. The rearrangement links TRBV12-3 or TRBV12-4 to TRBJ2-5; D remains ambiguous. V lost 5 bases to trimming and J lost 4 bases, with 11 bases between them. The CDR3 is 13 amino acids. The CDR3 spells CASSSPRAETQYF. CDR3 nucleotides: TGTGCCAGCAGTAGCCCCCGGGCAGAGACCCAGTACTTC.

Comments on this clonotype: This sequence may be a read error, since a much larger clone differs from it by one base. The chain is built from TRBV6-4 and TRBJ1-4; D might be TRBD1 (6 bases). V lost 6 bases and J 10 bases, leaving 18 bases between the germline ends. CDR3 length: 14 amino acids. CDR1 and CDR2 (germline): MRHNA, SNTAGT. The CDR3 DNA reads as TGTGCCAGCAGGGGGGCAGCGGGTGGTGGAAAACTGTTTTTT. Translating it yields CASRGAAGGGKLFF.

This clonotype was seen repeatedly, ten times or more. The chain carries TRBV12-3 or TRBV12-4 and TRBJ2-7, with 10 bases lining up with TRBD1. J gave up 4 bases and V 7 bases, and 4 bases lay outside the gene matches. This CDR3 region has 13 residues. The chain's CDR3 is CASTMDRGYEQYF. CDR3 DNA sequence: TGTGCCAGCACGATGGACAGGGGGTACGAGCAGTACTTC.

This clonotype was seen at least ten times. The chain is built from TRBV12-3 or TRBV12-4 and TRBJ1-1, with TRBD1 as a possible D gene (6 bases). V lost 8 bases, J lost 5 bases, and 21 bases lay in between. The CDR3 is made up of 15 amino acids. Here the CDR3 reads CASVARGASGTEAFF. CDR3 DNA sequence: TGTGCCAGCGTGGCCAGGGGCGCATCTGGGACTGAAGCTTTCTTT.

This sequence joins TRBV7-3 and TRBJ2-7; D possibly corresponds to TRBD1 (5 bases). Germline loops: CDR1 SGHTA, CDR2 FQGTGA. There are 13 residues in the CDR3. The V end lost 5 bases, the J end lost 4 bases, and 12 bases lay between the germline ends. The CDR3 loop reads CASSVEKGYEQYF. The CDR3 nucleotides read TGTGCCAGCAGCGTGGAGAAGGGGTACGAGCAGTACTTC.

The rearrangement joins TRBV19 to TRBJ1-2; 10 nucleotides line up with TRBD1. Germline V gene lookup returns CDR1 LNHDA and CDR2 SQIVND (reference sequence). CDR3 length: 15 amino acids. J lost 2 bases, V lost 8 bases, and 8 bases had no gene match. The CDR3 sequence is CASQRGTGANYGYTF. CDR3 bases: TGTGCCAGTCAACGCGGGACAGGGGCAAACTATGGCTACACCTTC.

This clonotype was seen many times. V is TRBV4-1 and J is TRBJ1-3; tentative D call: TRBD1 (5 bases). CDR3 length equals 18 residues. V was clipped by 1 base and J by 1 base, with 17 bases between them. Germline values: CDR1 MGHRA, CDR2 YSYEKL. The CDR3 DNA is TGCGCCAGCAGCCAAGGACAAGTCCGGGGCTCGTCTGGAAACACCATATATTTT. Residues: CASSQGQVRGSSGNTIYF.

This clonotype was counted many times. The chain recombines TRBV7-9 with TRBJ2-5; D call uncertain. From germline, CDR1 is SEHNR and CDR2 FQNEAQ (reference sequence). The CDR3 totals 13 residues. V shed 1 base and J shed 1 base, with 4 bases lying between them. CDR3 in amino acids: CASSLEAQETQYF. CDR3 coding DNA: TGTGCCAGCAGCTTAGAGGCCCAAGAGACCCAGTACTTC.

This clonotype was counted between two and nine times. This chain uses TRBV18 with TRBJ1-1, with D unclear. Trimming shortened V by 5 bases and J by 5 bases, and 9 bases separated the two germline ends. The CDR3 consists of 12 residues. The V gene's germline CDR1 is KGHSH and CDR2 LQKENI. In DNA form, the CDR3 reads TGTGCCAGCTCAGGGTCGAGAACTGAAGCTTTCTTT. Translating gives CASSGSRTEAFF.

Notes on this clonotype: A read error may account for a junction end that differs from germline. The gene calls are TRBV20-1 and TRBJ2-5; TRBD2 matches at 14 bases. CDR1 is DFQATT, CDR2 SNEGSKA, per germline (reference sequence). The CDR3 totals 15 residues. CDR3 in amino acids: CSARTGTSGSLDPFF. The CDR3 DNA sequence: TGCAGTGCTAGGACCGGGACTAGCGGGAGTTTGGATCCGTTCTTC.

This clonotype was detected a few times. The chain carries TRBV7-9 and TRBJ2-3; weak D call: TRBD1 (5 bases). CDR1 is SEHNR, CDR2 FQNEAQ, per germline (reference sequence). The CDR3 sequence is 14 residues long. V dropped 5 bases and J dropped 2 bases, with 11 bases sitting between them. The CDR3 nucleotides read TGTGCCAGCAGCCCAGGGCCGGCCACAGATACGCAGTATTTT. It is translated as CASSPGPATDTQYF. Full variable domain (outside the CDR3, taken from reference TRBV7-9 and TRBJ2-3): DTGVSQNPRHKITKRGQNVTFRCDPISEHNRLYWYRQTLGQGPEFLTYFQNEAQLEKSRLLSDRFSAERPKGSFSTLEIQRTEQGDSAMYLCASSPGPATDTQYFGPGTRLTVL.

This clonotype was observed at least ten times. This chain connects TRBV11-1 to TRBJ1-1; D perhaps matches TRBD1 (5 bases). V dropped 2 bases and J dropped 7 bases, with 8 bases sitting between them. CDR3 length equals 12 residues. CDR1 SGHAT and CDR2 FQDESV come from the germline V gene (reference sequence). In DNA form, the CDR3 reads TGTGCCAGCAGCTTAAAAGGGGTTGAAGCTTTCTTT. This translates into CASSLKGVEAFF.

The chain carries TRBV14 and TRBJ2-5; TRBD1 agrees at 11 bases. The junction had 3 bases not matched to a gene; V was cut back by 8 bases and J by 4 bases. Germline V lookup: CDR1 SGHDN, CDR2 FVKESK. This CDR3 spans 13 amino acids. The DNA of the CDR3 is TGTGCCAGCGGACAGGGGGCGAGAGAGACCCAGTACTTC. This gives the protein CASGQGARETQYF.

To note about this clonotype: Its ends do not fully match the called genes, so a read error is possible. The chain joins TRBV24-1 to TRBJ1-1; possibly TRBD1 for D (5 bases). The CDR3 length is 11 residues. Germline CDR1 reads KGHDR; CDR2 reads SFDVKD. CDR3 in amino acids: CPTSLGTEAFF. In nucleotides, the CDR3 is TGTCCCACCAGCCTCGGGACTGAAGCCTTCTTT.

The chain uses TRBV3-1 and TRBJ1-2; no clear D gene. V lost 2 bases to trimming and J lost 6 bases, with 4 bases between them. The CDR3 is 11 amino acids. Germline V gives CDR1 LGHDT, CDR2 YNNKEL (reference sequence). The CDR3, as DNA: TGTGCCAGCAGCCAAAGGAATGGCTACACCTTC. Translated, it gives CASSQRNGYTF.

The chain has TRBV5-1 and TRBJ1-6; 8 positions agree with TRBD1. CDR1 and CDR2 (germline): SGHRS, YFSETQ. The CDR3 is 15 amino acids. With 4 bases clipped from V and 14 bases from J, the junction kept 14 bases outside the gene matches. The CDR3, as DNA: TGCGCCAGCAGCCTTGACAGGGGCCTTGGAAGGACCCTCCACTTT. Amino acid sequence: CASSLDRGLGRTLHF.

This clonotype was seen at least ten times. The V call is TRBV5-5, the J call TRBJ1-4; TRBD1 might be the D (5 bases). The germline V gene encodes CDR1 SGHKS and CDR2 YYEKEE (reference sequence). V gave up 4 bases and J gave up 7 bases, with 11 bases separating them. The CDR3 is made up of 13 amino acids. The CDR3 here is CASSRQGTEKLFF. For the CDR3, the DNA is TGTGCCAGCAGCCGGCAGGGTACTGAAAAACTGTTTTTT.

V is TRBV5-8 and J is TRBJ2-3, with 8 positions matching TRBD2. The CDR3 is 16 residues long. V trimming: 4 bases; J trimming: 1 base; junction bases outside the gene matches: 8. Germline V gene lookup returns CDR1 SGHTS and CDR2 YDEGEE. CDR3 sequence reads: CASSGEWGLGTDTQYF. The CDR3 nucleotides read TGTGCCAGCAGCGGCGAGTGGGGACTAGGCACAGATACGCAGTATTTT.

This clonotype has a single count. The chain is built from TRBV7-9 and TRBJ2-7; 8 bases line up with TRBD1. With 1 base clipped from V and 3 bases from J, the junction kept 5 bases outside the gene matches. Germline V gene sequence: CDR1 SEHNR, CDR2 FQNEAQ (reference sequence). The CDR3 length is 15 residues. DNA of the CDR3: TGTGCCAGCAGCTTAGTCCCAGGGGGCTTCTACGAGCAGTACTTC. Its protein product is CASSLVPGGFYEQYF.

This clonotype was seen a few times. The J gene is TRBJ2-7, the V gene TRBV7-8; D gene ambiguous. Germline V gives CDR1 SGHVS, CDR2 FQNEAQ. The CDR3 is made up of 14 amino acids. Trimming took 5 bases from V and 7 from J, leaving 18 bases between them. The CDR3 DNA sequence: TGTGCCAGCAGCCTGAGCCACGGATACCTGGAGCAGTACTTC. Its translation is CASSLSHGYLEQYF.

This clonotype was seen ten or more times. This chain links TRBV29-1 with TRBJ2-6; the D gene is possibly TRBD2 (5 bases). The V end was cut by 2 bases, the J end by 4 bases, with 27 bases between. Germline CDR1 and CDR2: SQVTM and ANQGSEA. This CDR3 has 20 amino acids. CDR3 sequence: CSVEIRLTGSPSGGANVLTF. Here the CDR3 DNA reads TGCAGCGTTGAAATACGTCTAACGGGGTCACCCTCGGGGGGGGCCAACGTCCTGACTTTC.